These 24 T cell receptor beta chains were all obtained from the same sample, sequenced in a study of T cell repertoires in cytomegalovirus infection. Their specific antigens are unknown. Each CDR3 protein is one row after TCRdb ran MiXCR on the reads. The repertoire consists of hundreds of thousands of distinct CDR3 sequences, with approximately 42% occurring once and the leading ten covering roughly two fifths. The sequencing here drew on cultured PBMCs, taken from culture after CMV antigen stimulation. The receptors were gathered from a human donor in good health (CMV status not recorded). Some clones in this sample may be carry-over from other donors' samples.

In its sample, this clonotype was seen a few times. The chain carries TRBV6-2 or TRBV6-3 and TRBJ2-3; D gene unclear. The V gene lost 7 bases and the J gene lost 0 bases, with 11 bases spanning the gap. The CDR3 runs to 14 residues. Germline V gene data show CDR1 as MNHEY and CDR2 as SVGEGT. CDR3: CASTGASSTDTQYF. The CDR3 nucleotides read TGTGCCAGCACAGGAGCTTCTAGCACAGATACGCAGTATTTT.

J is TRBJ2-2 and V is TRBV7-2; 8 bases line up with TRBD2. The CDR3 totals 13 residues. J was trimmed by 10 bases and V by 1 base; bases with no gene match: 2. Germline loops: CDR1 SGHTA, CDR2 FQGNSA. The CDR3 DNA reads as TGTGCCAGCAGCTTAGATAGCGGGGAGGAGCTGTTTTTT. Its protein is CASSLDSGEELFF.

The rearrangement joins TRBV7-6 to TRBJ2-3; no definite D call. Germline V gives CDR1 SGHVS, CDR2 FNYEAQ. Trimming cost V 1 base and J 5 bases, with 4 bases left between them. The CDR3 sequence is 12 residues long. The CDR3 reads CASSLVQDTQYF. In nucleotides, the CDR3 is TGTGCCAGCAGCTTAGTTCAAGATACGCAGTATTTT.

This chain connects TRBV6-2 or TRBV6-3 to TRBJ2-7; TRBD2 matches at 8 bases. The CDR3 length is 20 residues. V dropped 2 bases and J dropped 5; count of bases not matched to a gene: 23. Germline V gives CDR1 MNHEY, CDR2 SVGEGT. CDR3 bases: TGTGCCAGCAGTTACACGGCCAAAGCCCCAGCGGGGGAAAACAGAGACGAGCAGTACTTC. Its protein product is CASSYTAKAPAGENRDEQYF.

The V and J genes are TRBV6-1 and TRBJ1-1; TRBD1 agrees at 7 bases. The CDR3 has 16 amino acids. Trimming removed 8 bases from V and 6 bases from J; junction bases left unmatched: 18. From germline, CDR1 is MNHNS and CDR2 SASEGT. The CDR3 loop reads CASYAPAGTVYAEAFF. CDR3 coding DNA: TGTGCCAGCTACGCCCCCGCCGGGACAGTATACGCTGAAGCTTTCTTT.

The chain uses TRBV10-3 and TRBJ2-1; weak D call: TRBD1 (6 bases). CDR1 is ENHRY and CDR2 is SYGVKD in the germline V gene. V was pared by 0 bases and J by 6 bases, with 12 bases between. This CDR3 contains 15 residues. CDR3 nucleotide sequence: TGTGCCATCAGTGAGTCCAACTACAGGGCCAATGAGCAGTTCTTC. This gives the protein CAISESNYRANEQFF.

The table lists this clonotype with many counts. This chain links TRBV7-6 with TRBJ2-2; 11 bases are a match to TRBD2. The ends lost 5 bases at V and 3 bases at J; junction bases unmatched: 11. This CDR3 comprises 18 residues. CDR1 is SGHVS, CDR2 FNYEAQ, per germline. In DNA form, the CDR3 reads TGTGCCAGCAGCCCCCGCCCAGGGACTAGCGGATACACCGGGGAGCTGTTTTTT. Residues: CASSPRPGTSGYTGELFF. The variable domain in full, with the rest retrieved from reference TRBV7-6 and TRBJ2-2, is GAGVSQSPRYKVTKRGQDVALRCDPISGHVSLYWYRQALGQGPEFLTYFNYEAQQDKSGLPNDRFSAERPEGSISTLTIQRTEQRDSAMYRCASSPRPGTSGYTGELFFGEGSRLTVL.

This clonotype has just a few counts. The CDR3 DNA sequence: TGTGCCAGTCAGCGGGAGCCTTCAGATACGCAGTATTTT. Protein: CASQREPSDTQYF. The chain employs TRBV27 and TRBJ2-3; TRBD2 matches 8 bases. The CDR3 is 13 residues long. CDR1 and CDR2 (germline): MNHEY, SMNVEV (reference sequence). The ends lost 9 bases at V and 4 bases at J; junction bases unmatched: 6.

The CDR3, as DNA: TGTGCCAGCAGCTGGACGCGCGGGGGGGCTTCTGATACGCAGTATTTT. Protein product: CASSWTRGGASDTQYF. The genes are TRBV5-4 and TRBJ2-3; 9 positions agree with TRBD2. This CDR3 comprises 16 residues. V shed 3 bases, J shed 6 bases, and the junction held 11 bases outside the gene matches. CDR1 and CDR2 (germline): SGHNT, YYREEE (reference sequence).

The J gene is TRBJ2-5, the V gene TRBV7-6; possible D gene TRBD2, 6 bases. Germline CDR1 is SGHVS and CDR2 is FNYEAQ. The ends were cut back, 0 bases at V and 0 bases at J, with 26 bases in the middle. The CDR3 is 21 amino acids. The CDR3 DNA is TGTGCCAGCAGCTTAGCGGGCCCAGGATTAGCGGAAGTAAGGTACCAAGAGACCCAGTACTTC. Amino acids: CASSLAGPGLAEVRYQETQYF.

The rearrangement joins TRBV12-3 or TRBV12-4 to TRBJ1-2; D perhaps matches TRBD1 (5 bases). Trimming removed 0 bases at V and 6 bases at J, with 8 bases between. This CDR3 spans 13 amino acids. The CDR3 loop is CASSLAQGHGYTF. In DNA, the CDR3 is TGTGCCAGCAGTTTAGCCCAGGGACATGGCTACACCTTC.

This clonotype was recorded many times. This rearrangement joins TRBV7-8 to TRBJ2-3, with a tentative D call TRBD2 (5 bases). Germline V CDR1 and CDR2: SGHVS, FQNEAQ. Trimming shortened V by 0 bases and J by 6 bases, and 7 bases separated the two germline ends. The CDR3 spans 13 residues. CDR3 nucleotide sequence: TGTGCCAGCAGCTTAGCCGGGGTGGATACGCAGTATTTT. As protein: CASSLAGVDTQYF.

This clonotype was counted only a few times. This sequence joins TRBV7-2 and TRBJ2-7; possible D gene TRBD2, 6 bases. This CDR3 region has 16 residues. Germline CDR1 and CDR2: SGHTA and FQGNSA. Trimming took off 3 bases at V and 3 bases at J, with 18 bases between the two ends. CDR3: CASSFAGPPPSYEQYF. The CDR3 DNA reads TGTGCCAGCAGCTTCGCGGGGCCCCCCCCCAGCTACGAGCAGTACTTC.

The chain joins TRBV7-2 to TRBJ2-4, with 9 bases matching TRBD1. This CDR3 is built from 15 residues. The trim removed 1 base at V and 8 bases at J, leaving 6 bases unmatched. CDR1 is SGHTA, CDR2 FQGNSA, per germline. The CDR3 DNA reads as TGTGCCAGCAGCTTAGGGACAGGGGACCGATACATTCAGTACTTC. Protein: CASSLGTGDRYIQYF.

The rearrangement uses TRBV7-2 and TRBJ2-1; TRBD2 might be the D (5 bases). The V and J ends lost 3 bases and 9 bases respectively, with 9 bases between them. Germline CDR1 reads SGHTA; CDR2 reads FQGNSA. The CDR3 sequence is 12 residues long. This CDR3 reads CASSLFAGEQFF. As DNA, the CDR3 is TGTGCCAGCAGCTTGTTTGCGGGTGAGCAGTTCTTC.

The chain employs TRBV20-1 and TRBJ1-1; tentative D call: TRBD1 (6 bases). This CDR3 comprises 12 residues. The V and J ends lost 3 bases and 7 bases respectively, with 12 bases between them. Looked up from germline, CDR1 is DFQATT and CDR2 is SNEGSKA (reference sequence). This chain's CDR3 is CSASPDRFEAFF. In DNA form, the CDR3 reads TGCAGTGCTAGCCCGGACAGATTTGAAGCTTTCTTT.

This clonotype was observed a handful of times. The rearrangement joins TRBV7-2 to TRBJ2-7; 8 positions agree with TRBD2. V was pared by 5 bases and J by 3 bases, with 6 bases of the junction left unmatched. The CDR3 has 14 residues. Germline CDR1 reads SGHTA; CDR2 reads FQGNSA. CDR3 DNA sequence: TGTGCCAGCAGCCGGGGGGGGGGACTCTACGAGCAGTACTTC. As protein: CASSRGGGLYEQYF.

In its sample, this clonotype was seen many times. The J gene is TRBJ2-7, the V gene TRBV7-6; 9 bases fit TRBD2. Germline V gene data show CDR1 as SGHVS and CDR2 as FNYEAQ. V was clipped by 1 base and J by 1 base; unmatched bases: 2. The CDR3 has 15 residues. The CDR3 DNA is TGTGCCAGCAGCTTAGTAGCGGGAGCTTCCTACGAGCAGTACTTC. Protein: CASSLVAGASYEQYF.

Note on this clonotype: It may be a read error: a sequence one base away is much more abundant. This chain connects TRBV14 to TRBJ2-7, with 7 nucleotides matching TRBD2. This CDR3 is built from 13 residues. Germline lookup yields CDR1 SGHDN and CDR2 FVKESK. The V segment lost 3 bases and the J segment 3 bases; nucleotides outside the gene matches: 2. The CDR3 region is CASSHGLVYEQYF. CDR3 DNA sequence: TGTGCCAGCAGCCACGGACTAGTCTACGAGCAGTACTTC. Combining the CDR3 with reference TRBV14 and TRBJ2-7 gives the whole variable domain EAGVTQFPSHSVIEKGQTVTLRCDPISGHDNLYWYRRVMGKEIKFLLHFVKESKQDESGMPNNRFLAERTGGTYSTLKVQPAELEDSGVYFCASSHGLVYEQYFGPGTRLTVT.

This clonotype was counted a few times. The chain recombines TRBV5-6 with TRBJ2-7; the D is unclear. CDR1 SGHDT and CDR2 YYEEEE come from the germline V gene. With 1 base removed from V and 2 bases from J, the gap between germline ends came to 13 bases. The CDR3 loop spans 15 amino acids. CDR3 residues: CASSLLPGKTYEQYF. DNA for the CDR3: TGTGCCAGCAGCTTGCTTCCAGGTAAAACCTACGAGCAGTACTTC.

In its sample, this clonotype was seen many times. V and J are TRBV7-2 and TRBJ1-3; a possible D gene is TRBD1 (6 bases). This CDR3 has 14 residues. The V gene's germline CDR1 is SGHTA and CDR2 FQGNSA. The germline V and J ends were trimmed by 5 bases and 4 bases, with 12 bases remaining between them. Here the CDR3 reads CASSATGGGNTIYF. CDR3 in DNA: TGTGCCAGCAGCGCGACAGGAGGGGGAAACACCATATATTTT.

CDR3: CASSFPLNSGSETQYF. The DNA for the CDR3 is TGTGCCAGCAGCTTTCCCTTAAATTCAGGGTCAGAGACCCAGTACTTC. V and J are TRBV7-6 and TRBJ2-5; the D gene is possibly TRBD1 (5 bases). Germline loops: CDR1 SGHVS, CDR2 FNYEAQ. The CDR3 length is 16 residues. V was shortened by 3 bases and J by 4 bases, with 18 bases between the two germline ends.

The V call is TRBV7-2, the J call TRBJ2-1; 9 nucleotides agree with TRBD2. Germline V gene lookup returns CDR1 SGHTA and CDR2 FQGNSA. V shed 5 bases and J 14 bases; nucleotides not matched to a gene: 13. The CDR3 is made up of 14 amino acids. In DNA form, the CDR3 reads TGTGCCAGCAGCACCCAGGGTAGCGGGAGTCAAGAGTTCTTC. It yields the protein CASSTQGSGSQEFF.

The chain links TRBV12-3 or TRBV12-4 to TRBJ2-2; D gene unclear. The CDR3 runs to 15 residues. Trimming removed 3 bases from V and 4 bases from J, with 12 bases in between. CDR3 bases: TGTGCCAGCAGTTTGGTACAAGCCATCACCGGGGAGCTGTTTTTT. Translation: CASSLVQAITGELFF.